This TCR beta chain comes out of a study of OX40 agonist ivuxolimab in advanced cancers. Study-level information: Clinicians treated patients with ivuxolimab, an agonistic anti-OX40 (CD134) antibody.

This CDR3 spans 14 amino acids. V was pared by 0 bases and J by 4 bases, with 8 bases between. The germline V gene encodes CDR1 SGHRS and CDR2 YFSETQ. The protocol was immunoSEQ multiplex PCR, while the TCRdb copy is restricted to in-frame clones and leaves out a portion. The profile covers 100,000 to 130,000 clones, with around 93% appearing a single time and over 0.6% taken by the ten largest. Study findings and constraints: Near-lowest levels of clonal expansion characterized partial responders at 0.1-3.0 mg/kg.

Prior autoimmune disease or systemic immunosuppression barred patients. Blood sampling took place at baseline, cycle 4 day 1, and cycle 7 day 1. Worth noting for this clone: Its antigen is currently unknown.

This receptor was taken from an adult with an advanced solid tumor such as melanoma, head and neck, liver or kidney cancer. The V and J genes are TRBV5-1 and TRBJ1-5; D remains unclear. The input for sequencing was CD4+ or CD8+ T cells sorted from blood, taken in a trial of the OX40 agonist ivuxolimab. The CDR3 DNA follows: TGCGCCAGCAGCTTGGAGGGCGGGAATCAGCCCCAGCATTTT. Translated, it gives CASSLEGGNQPQHF.